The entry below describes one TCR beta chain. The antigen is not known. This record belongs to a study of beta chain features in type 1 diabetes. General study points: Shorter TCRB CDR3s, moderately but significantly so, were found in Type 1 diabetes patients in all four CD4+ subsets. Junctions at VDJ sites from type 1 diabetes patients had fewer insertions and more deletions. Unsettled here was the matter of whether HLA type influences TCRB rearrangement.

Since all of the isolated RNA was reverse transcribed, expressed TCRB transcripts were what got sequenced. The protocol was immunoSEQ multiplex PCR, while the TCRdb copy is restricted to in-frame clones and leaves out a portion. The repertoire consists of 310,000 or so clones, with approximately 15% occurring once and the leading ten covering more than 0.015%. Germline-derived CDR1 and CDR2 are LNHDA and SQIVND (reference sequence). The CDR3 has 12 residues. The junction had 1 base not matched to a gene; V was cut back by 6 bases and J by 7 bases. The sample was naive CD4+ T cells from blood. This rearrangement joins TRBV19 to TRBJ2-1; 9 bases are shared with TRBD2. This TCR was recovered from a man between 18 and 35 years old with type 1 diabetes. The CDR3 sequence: CASRTSGNEQFF. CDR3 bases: TGTGCCAGTAGGACTAGCGGAAATGAGCAGTTCTTC.